The table lists the clone carrying this T cell receptor beta chain with many counts. The antigen remains unidentified. TCRdb redid the calling of the 5' RACE reads with MiXCR, one entry per CDR3 protein. This table has around 64,000 distinct CDR3 sequences, roughly 12% appearing once. This specimen belongs to a study of early T cells in non-severe SARS-CoV-2 infection. In the study overall: The study sequenced bulk RNA from unsorted whole blood, with chains unpaired. Study-level findings and limits: Lookups in VDJdb leaned toward anti-spike CD8 responses and missed private and CD4 specificities.

Germline CDR1 is LNHDA and CDR2 is SQIVND (reference sequence). Germline trimming cut 5 bases from V and 4 bases from J; bases unmatched to any gene: 9. This CDR3 is built from 15 residues. V gene TRBV19 combines with J gene TRBJ2-3, with 7 bases matching TRBD2. This sample comprised whole blood, obtained at baseline. The TCR sequence derives from an adult who was a healthcare worker with PCR-confirmed SARS-CoV-2 infection or an uninfected control (not recorded which). This chain's CDR3 is CASSSGLRGSDTQYF. CDR3 bases: TGTGCCAGTAGTTCGGGACTACGCGGCTCAGATACGCAGTATTTT.